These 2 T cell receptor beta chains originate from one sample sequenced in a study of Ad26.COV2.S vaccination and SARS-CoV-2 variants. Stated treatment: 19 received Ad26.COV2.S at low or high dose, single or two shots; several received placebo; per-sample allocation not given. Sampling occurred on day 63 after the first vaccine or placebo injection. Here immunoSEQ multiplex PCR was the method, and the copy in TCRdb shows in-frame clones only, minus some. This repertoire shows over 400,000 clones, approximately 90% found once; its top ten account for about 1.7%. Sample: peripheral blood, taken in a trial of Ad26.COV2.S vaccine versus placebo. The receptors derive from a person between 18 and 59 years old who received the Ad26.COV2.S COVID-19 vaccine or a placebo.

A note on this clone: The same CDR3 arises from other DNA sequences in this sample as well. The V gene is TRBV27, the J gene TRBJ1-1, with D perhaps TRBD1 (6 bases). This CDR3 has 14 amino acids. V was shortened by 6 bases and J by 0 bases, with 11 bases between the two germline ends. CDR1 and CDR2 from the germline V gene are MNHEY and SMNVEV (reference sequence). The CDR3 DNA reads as TGTGCCAGCAGCCTACAGGGCCTGAACACTGAAGCTTTCTTT. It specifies CASSLQGLNTEAFF.

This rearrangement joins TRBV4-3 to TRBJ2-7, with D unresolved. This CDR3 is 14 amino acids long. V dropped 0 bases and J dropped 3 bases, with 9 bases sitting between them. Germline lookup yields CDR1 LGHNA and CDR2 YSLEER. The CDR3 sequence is CASSQDTFLYEQYF. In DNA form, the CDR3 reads TGCGCCAGCAGCCAAGACACCTTCCTCTACGAGCAGTACTTC.